These T cell receptor beta chains were read from a single sample in a study of blood T cell repertoires in COVID-19. The protocol was immunoSEQ multiplex PCR, while the TCRdb copy is restricted to in-frame clones and leaves out a portion. The sample contains 250,000 to 300,000 clones, 80% to 90% of which appear only once. Sequencing was carried out using PBMCs or T cells enriched from blood (not recorded which). Receptors were obtained from a man aged 18 to 29 who had recovered from COVID-19. The CDR3 runs from the conserved cysteine through the conserved F or W. D genes are given only for firm matches. For some rows the clone size is stated as once, few or many, or as a class when expanded; others skip it.

V gene	clone size	D gene	J gene	CDR3 protein	CDR3 DNA
TRBV27	NA	NA	TRBJ2-1	CASSLSEGSAEQFF	TGTGCCAGCAGTTTATCGGAGGGGTCCGCTGAGCAGTTCTTC
TRBV3-1/TRBV3-2	NA	NA	TRBJ1-6	CASSHGRGAPNNSPLHF	TGTGCCAGCAGCCATGGTCGGGGGGCTCCCAATAATTCACCCCTCCACTTT
TRBV11-3	NA	TRBD1	TRBJ2-1	CASSWLGTGSGNEQFF	TGTGCCAGCAGCTGGTTAGGGACAGGGTCGGGCAATGAGCAGTTCTTC
TRBV18	NA	TRBD1	TRBJ2-6	CASSPTGDTNVLTF	TGTGCCAGCTCACCAACAGGGGATACCAACGTCCTGACTTTC
TRBV5-1	NA	TRBD2	TRBJ2-3	CASSGASGTTTDTQYF	TGCGCCAGCAGCGGAGCTAGCGGGACGACCACAGATACGCAGTATTTT
TRBV5-1	NA	TRBD1	TRBJ2-6	CASSKQGQGSGANVLTF	TGCGCCAGCAGTAAACAGGGACAGGGGTCCGGGGCCAACGTCCTGACTTTC
TRBV30	NA	TRBD2	TRBJ2-7	CAWSASNGLGLYEQYF	TGTGCCTGGAGTGCCTCTAACGGACTAGGCCTCTACGAGCAGTACTTC
TRBV7-2	NA	TRBD2	TRBJ2-3	CASSSIPGLAVASTDTQYF	TGTGCCAGCAGCTCGATTCCGGGACTAGCGGTAGCTAGCACAGATACGCAGTATTTT
TRBV10-1	NA	NA	TRBJ1-1	CASSQIQGVTEAFF	TGCGCCAGCAGTCAAATACAGGGAGTAACTGAAGCTTTCTTT
TRBV7-2	NA	TRBD2	TRBJ2-3	CASSQTAGVRADTQYF	TGTGCCAGCAGCCAAACAGCGGGAGTGCGGGCAGATACGCAGTATTTT
TRBV7-6	few	NA	TRBJ2-2	CASTPQEGSGELFF	TGTGCCAGCACGCCGCAGGAGGGGTCCGGGGAGCTGTTTTTT
TRBV5-6	NA	NA	TRBJ2-4	CASSLPRANIQYF	TGTGCCAGCAGCTTGCCCAGGGCTAACATTCAGTACTTC
TRBV10-2	NA	TRBD1	TRBJ1-1	CASSSQGGTEAFF	TGCGCCAGCAGTTCACAGGGGGGCACTGAAGCTTTCTTT
TRBV10-3	NA	NA	TRBJ1-4	CAISDGGANEKLFF	TGTGCCATCAGTGATGGGGGGGCTAATGAAAAACTGTTTTTT
TRBV18	NA	TRBD1	TRBJ1-1	CASSARTGGSHTEAFF	TGTGCCAGCTCAGCCCGGACAGGGGGAAGTCACACTGAAGCTTTCTTT
TRBV19	once	NA	TRBJ2-5	CASSIGVRVGETQYF	TGTGCCAGTAGTATAGGTGTCAGGGTAGGAGAGACCCAGTACTTC
TRBV21-1	once	NA	TRBJ1-2	CASSAGTGVYGYTF	TGTGCCAGCAGCGCAGGGACAGGGGTGTATGGCTACACCTTC
TRBV11-2	NA	TRBD1	TRBJ1-2	CASSSTATGGRGYTF	TGTGCCAGCAGCTCCACGGCGACAGGGGGCAGGGGCTACACCTTC
TRBV5-4	NA	NA	TRBJ1-1	CASSVQERMNTEAFF	TGTGCCAGCAGCGTACAGGAGCGAATGAACACTGAAGCTTTCTTT
TRBV11-1	NA	NA	TRBJ2-2	CASSFSSTGNTGELFF	TGTGCCAGCAGCTTTTCCTCGACGGGGAACACCGGGGAGCTGTTTTTT
TRBV5-1	NA	NA	TRBJ1-4	CASSLGSGTNEKLFF	TGCGCCAGCAGCTTGGGCAGTGGCACTAATGAAAAACTGTTTTTT
TRBV15	NA	TRBD2	TRBJ2-1	CATSSTTLLAGGYNEQFF	TGTGCCACCAGCTCTACTACCCTTCTAGCGGGAGGCTACAATGAGCAGTTCTTC
TRBV29-1	NA	NA	TRBJ1-2	CSVEGRGSGYGYTF	TGCAGCGTTGAGGGGCGGGGATCCGGCTATGGCTACACCTTC
TRBV5-1	NA	NA	TRBJ1-4	CASSSQPIRTAGFTNEKLFF	TGCGCCAGCAGCTCGCAACCCATCAGGACAGCAGGGTTCACTAATGAAAAACTGTTTTTT
TRBV10-2	NA	TRBD1	TRBJ2-7	CASSESGGEYEQYF	TGCGCCAGCAGTGAGTCAGGGGGCGAGTACGAGCAGTACTTC
TRBV9	NA	NA	TRBJ2-2	CASSVDGGNTGELFF	TGTGCCAGCAGCGTAGACGGGGGAAACACCGGGGAGCTGTTTTTT
TRBV12-3/TRBV12-4	few	TRBD1	TRBJ2-7	CASSLRQGNEQYF	TGTGCCAGCAGTCTTCGACAGGGCAACGAGCAGTACTTC
TRBV19	NA	TRBD1	TRBJ1-6	CASSPFGPDLRQGYNSPLHF	TGTGCCAGTAGTCCGTTCGGCCCGGATTTAAGACAGGGGTATAATTCACCCCTCCACTTT
TRBV27	NA	NA	TRBJ2-1	CASTDSQTYNEQFF	TGTGCCAGCACGGACAGTCAGACTTACAATGAGCAGTTCTTC
TRBV27	NA	TRBD1	TRBJ2-7	CATAGQDSYEQYF	TGTGCCACCGCGGGACAGGACTCCTACGAGCAGTACTTC
TRBV6-5	NA	TRBD1	TRBJ2-7	CASSSPGQGYHEQYF	TGTGCCAGCAGTTCCCCGGGACAGGGCTACCACGAGCAGTACTTC
TRBV20-1	NA	NA	TRBJ2-7	CSASNRDFVDEQYF	TGCAGTGCTAGTAACCGGGACTTCGTCGACGAGCAGTACTTC
TRBV18	NA	TRBD2	TRBJ2-1	CASSEGLAGPNEQFF	TGTGCCAGCTCAGAAGGACTAGCGGGACCGAATGAGCAGTTCTTC
TRBV27	NA	NA	TRBJ2-5	CASSLLSGNQETQYF	TGTGCCAGCAGTTTACTTAGCGGCAACCAAGAGACCCAGTACTTC
TRBV5-1	NA	NA	TRBJ2-2	CASSLVIAGASTGELFF	TGCGCCAGCAGCTTGGTAATCGCGGGGGCGAGCACCGGGGAGCTGTTTTTT
TRBV5-1	NA	TRBD2	TRBJ2-3	CASDERTSGGADTQYF	TGCGCCAGCGACGAACGGACTAGCGGGGGGGCAGATACGCAGTATTTT
TRBV5-1	medium-sized	NA	TRBJ2-5	CASSTTSEGPQETQYF	TGCGCCAGCAGCACCACTTCTGAGGGCCCACAAGAGACCCAGTACTTC
TRBV11-3	NA	NA	TRBJ2-2	CASSLGTSNGLSGELFF	TGTGCCAGCAGCTTAGGAACGTCGAACGGACTATCAGGGGAGCTGTTTTTT
TRBV6-5	NA	NA	TRBJ2-2	CASTSGFNTGELFF	TGTGCCAGCACCTCAGGGTTCAACACCGGGGAGCTGTTTTTT
TRBV4-1	NA	NA	TRBJ1-5	CASSLSYTAIQPQHF	TGCGCCAGCAGCCTTTCCTATACAGCTATCCAGCCCCAGCATTTT
TRBV25-1	NA	NA	TRBJ2-3	CASSGGVSRFGTDTQYF	TGTGCCAGCAGCGGTGGAGTTAGTAGATTTGGCACAGATACGCAGTATTTT
TRBV5-1	NA	TRBD2	TRBJ2-1	CASSRTSGDHNEQFF	TGCGCCAGCAGCCGGACTAGCGGGGACCACAATGAGCAGTTCTTC
TRBV19	NA	NA	TRBJ2-7	CASTPFDGAPYEQYF	TGTGCCAGTACCCCTTTCGACGGAGCCCCCTACGAGCAGTACTTC
TRBV19	NA	NA	TRBJ1-5	CASSISSVSNQPQHF	TGTGCCAGTAGTATTTCTTCGGTGAGCAATCAGCCCCAGCATTTT
TRBV10-2	once	TRBD1	TRBJ1-4	CASSEGTGFNEKLFF	TGCGCCAGCAGTGAGGGGACAGGTTTTAATGAAAAACTGTTTTTT
TRBV10-3	NA	TRBD2	TRBJ2-5	CAISYGLAGDGETQYF	TGTGCCATCAGCTACGGACTGGCGGGAGATGGAGAGACCCAGTACTTC
TRBV18	NA	NA	TRBJ2-1	CASSIGSYNEQFF	TGTGCCAGCTCCATTGGCAGCTACAATGAGCAGTTCTTC
TRBV10-3	NA	NA	TRBJ2-7	CAISESNPTNYYEQYF	TGTGCCATCAGTGAGTCCAATCCGACTAATTACTACGAGCAGTACTTC
TRBV6-6	NA	TRBD1	TRBJ2-2	CASSYSDRGTGELFF	TGTGCCAGCAGTTACTCGGACAGGGGTACCGGGGAGCTGTTTTTT
TRBV7-9	NA	TRBD1	TRBJ1-2	CASSSNTGARVGYGYTF	TGTGCCAGCAGCTCGAATACAGGGGCCCGGGTCGGCTATGGCTACACCTTC
TRBV3-1/TRBV3-2	NA	TRBD2	TRBJ2-3	CASSQPSGPTDTQYF	TGTGCCAGCAGCCAACCTAGCGGCCCCACAGATACGCAGTATTTT
TRBV10-3	once	TRBD1	TRBJ1-1	CAISVTGAGSNTEAFF	TGTGCCATCAGTGTGACAGGGGCTGGGTCGAACACTGAAGCTTTCTTT
TRBV10-3	NA	TRBD2	TRBJ2-1	CAISGGLGPLNEQFF	TGTGCCATAAGTGGGGGACTAGGCCCCCTTAATGAGCAGTTCTTC
TRBV28	NA	NA	TRBJ2-1	CASSLGTPGEQFF	TGTGCCAGCAGTTTAGGGACTCCGGGTGAGCAGTTCTTC
TRBV27	NA	NA	TRBJ1-2	CASSRIGGRGDYGYTF	TGTGCCAGCAGTCGGATTGGTGGGAGGGGTGACTATGGCTACACCTTC
TRBV9	NA	NA	TRBJ1-6	CASSVGVRDSPLHF	TGTGCCAGCAGCGTAGGAGTCAGGGATTCACCCCTCCACTTT
TRBV28	NA	TRBD1	TRBJ2-7	CASTRTGYYEQYF	TGTGCCAGCACCCGGACAGGTTACTACGAGCAGTACTTC
TRBV19	NA	TRBD2	TRBJ2-7	CASSRLAETYEQYF	TGTGCCAGTAGTAGACTAGCGGAAACCTACGAGCAGTACTTC
TRBV24-1	once	TRBD1	TRBJ1-2	CATSHTGDGYTF	TGTGCCACCAGTCACACAGGGGACGGCTACACCTTC
TRBV5-1	once	NA	TRBJ2-7	CASSLAGGVNEQYF	TGCGCCAGCAGCTTGGCCGGGGGTGTCAACGAGCAGTACTTC